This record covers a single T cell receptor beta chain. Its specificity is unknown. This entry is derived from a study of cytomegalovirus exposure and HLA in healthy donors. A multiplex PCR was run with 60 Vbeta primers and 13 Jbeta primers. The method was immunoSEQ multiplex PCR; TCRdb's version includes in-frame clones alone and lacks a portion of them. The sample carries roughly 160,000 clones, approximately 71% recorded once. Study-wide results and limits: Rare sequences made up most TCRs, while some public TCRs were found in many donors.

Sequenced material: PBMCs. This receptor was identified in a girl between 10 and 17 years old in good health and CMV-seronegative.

CDR3 in amino acids: CASSPRTGTNYGYTF. The CDR3 DNA reads TGTGCCAGCAGCCCCCGGACAGGGACTAACTATGGCTACACCTTC. The chain has TRBV9 and TRBJ1-2, with 8 bases fitting TRBD1. Germline trimming cut 4 bases from V and 0 bases from J; bases unmatched to any gene: 5. The CDR3 consists of 15 residues. Germline assignment: CDR1 SGDLS and CDR2 YYNGEE.